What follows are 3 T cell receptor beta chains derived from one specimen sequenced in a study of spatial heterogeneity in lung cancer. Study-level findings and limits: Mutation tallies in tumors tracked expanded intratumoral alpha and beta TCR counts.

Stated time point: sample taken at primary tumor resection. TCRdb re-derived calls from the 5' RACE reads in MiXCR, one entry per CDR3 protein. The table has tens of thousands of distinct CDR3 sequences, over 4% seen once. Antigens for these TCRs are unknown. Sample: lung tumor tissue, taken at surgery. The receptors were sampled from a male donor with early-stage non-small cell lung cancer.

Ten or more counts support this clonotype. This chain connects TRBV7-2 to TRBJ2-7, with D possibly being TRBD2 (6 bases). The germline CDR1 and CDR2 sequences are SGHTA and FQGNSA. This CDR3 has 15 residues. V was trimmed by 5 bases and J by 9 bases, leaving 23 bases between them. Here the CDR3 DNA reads TGTGCCAGCAGCGACGGGGCAGGGAGGCCACTAGCGCAGTACTTC. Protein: CASSDGAGRPLAQYF.

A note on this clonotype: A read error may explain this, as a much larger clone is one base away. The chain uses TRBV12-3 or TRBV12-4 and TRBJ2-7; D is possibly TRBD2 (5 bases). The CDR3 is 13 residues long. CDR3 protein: CVSSLGGVHEQYF. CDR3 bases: TGTGTCAGCAGTTTAGGAGGTGTCCACGAGCAGTACTTC.

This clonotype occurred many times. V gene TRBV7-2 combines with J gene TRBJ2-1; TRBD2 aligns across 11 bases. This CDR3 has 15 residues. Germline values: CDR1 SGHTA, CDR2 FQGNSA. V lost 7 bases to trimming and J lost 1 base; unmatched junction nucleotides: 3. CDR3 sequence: CASNRLAGSYNEQFF. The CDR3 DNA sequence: TGTGCCAGCAACCGACTAGCGGGATCCTACAATGAGCAGTTCTTC.